The clone carrying this T cell receptor (beta chain) was recorded a few times. Its specificity is not known. V lost 7 bases and J 3 bases, leaving 15 bases between the germline ends. The length of the CDR3 is 13 residues. Looked up from germline, CDR1 is SQVTM and CDR2 is ANQGSEA. Treatment: oral pan-JAK inhibitor, 5-10 mg twice daily. Extraction and reverse transcription of RNA yielded cDNA as the sequencing template. Repertoires were generated with immunoSEQ multiplex PCR, while TCRdb's copy carries only in-frame clones and drops some. The sample contains some 240,000 clones, roughly 56% of which appear only once. These data originate in a study of CD8+ T cells in alopecia areata. Broader study findings: Greater clonality was observed in lesional scalp samples, especially alopecia totalis/universalis, versus normal scalp.

The clonotype was recovered from a human donor with alopecia areata. The chain recombines TRBV29-1 with TRBJ1-2; maybe TRBD1 (6 bases). The sequencing here drew on CD4+ T cells sorted from blood, taken at week 4, from a patient treated with tofacitinib. The CDR3 here is CSATDSLYYGYTF. CDR3 coding DNA: TGCAGCGCCACGGACAGCCTTTACTATGGCTACACCTTC. The full variable domain, completed using reference TRBV29-1 and TRBJ1-2, is SAVISQKPSRDICQRGTSLTIQCQVDSQVTMMFWYRQQPGQSLTLIATANQGSEATYESGFVIDKFPISRPNLTFSTLTVSNMSPEDSSIYLCSATDSLYYGYTFGSGTRLTVV.